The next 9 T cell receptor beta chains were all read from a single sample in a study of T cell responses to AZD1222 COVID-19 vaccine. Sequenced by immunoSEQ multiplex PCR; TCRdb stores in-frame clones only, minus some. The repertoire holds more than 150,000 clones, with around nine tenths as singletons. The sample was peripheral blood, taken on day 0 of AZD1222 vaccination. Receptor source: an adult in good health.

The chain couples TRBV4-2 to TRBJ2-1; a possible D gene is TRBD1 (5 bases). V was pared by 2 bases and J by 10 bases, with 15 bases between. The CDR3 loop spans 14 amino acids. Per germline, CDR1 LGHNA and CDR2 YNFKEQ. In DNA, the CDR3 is TGTGCCAGCAGCCAATCTGCAATACGGACAGAGCAGTTCTTC. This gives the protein CASSQSAIRTEQFF.

CDR3 in amino acids: CSASANEKLFF. The CDR3 DNA reads as TGCAGTGCTAGTGCTAATGAAAAACTGTTTTTT. The chain carries TRBV20-1 and TRBJ1-4; D is uncertain. The length of the CDR3 is 11 residues. Trimming stripped 3 bases from V and 3 bases from J, with 2 bases between. From germline, CDR1 is DFQATT and CDR2 SNEGSKA (reference sequence).

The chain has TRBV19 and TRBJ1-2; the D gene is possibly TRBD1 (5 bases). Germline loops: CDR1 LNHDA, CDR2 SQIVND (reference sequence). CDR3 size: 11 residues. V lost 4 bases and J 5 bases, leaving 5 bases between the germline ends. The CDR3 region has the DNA TGTGCCAGTAGTAGGGGGTATGGCTACACCTTC. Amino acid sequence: CASSRGYGYTF.

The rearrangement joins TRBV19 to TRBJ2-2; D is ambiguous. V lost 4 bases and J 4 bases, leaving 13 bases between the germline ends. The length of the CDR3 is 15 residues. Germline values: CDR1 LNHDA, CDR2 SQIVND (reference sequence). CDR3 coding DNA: TGTGCCAGTAGTACCACTCCTATACTCACCGGGGAGCTGTTTTTT. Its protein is CASSTTPILTGELFF.

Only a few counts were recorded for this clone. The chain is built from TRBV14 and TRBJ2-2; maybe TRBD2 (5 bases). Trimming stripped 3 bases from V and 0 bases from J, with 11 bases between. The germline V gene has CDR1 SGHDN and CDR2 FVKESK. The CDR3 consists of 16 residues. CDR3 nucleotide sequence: TGTGCCAGCAGCCACCGGACTGCCACGAACACCGGGGAGCTGTTTTTT. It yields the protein CASSHRTATNTGELFF.

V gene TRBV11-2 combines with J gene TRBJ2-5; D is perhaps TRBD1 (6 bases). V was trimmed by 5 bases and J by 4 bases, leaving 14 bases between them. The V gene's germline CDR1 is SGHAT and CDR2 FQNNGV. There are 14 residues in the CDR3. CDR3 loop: CASSQDRFPETQYF. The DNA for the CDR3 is TGTGCCAGCAGCCAAGACAGGTTTCCAGAGACCCAGTACTTC.

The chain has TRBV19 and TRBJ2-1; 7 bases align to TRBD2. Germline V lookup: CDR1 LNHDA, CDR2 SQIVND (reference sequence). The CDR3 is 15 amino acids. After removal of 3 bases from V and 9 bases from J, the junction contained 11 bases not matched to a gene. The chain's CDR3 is CASSILGGSSTEQFF. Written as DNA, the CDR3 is TGTGCCAGTAGTATTTTGGGCGGGAGCTCTACTGAGCAGTTCTTC. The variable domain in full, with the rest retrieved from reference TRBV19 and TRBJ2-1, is DGGITQSPKYLFRKEGQNVTLSCEQNLNHDAMYWYRQDPGQGLRLIYYSQIVNDFQKGDIAEGYSVSREKKESFPLTVTSAQKNPTAFYLCASSILGGSSTEQFFGPGTRLTVL.

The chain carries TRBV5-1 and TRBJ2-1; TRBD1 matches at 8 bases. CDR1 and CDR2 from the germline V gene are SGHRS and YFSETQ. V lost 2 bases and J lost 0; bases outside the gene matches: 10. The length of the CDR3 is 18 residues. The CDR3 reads CASSLDDRGPVSYNEQFF. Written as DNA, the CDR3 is TGCGCCAGCAGCTTAGACGACAGGGGACCGGTCTCCTACAATGAGCAGTTCTTC. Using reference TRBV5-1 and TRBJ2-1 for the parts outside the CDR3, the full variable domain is KAGVTQTPRYLIKTRGQQVTLSCSPISGHRSVSWYQQTPGQGLQFLFEYFSETQRNKGNFPGRFSGRQFSNSRSEMNVSTLELGDSALYLCASSLDDRGPVSYNEQFFGPGTRLTVL.

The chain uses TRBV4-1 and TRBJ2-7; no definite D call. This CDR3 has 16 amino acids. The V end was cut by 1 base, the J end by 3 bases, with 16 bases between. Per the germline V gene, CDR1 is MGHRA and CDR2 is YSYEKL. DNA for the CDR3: TGCGCCAGCAGCCAAGTCGGTACATTCGGTGGCTACGAGCAGTACTTC. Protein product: CASSQVGTFGGYEQYF.